This T cell receptor beta chain stems from a study of CD8 T cells in Susac syndrome. A quantity of roughly 0.5 to 1 ug RNA underwent reverse transcription using random hexamers. TCRdb re-called the immunoSEQ multiplex PCR reads with MiXCR, one entry per CDR3 protein. The table has around 190,000 distinct CDR3 sequences, 94% seen once. CDR3 size: 14 residues. Germline-derived CDR1 and CDR2 are SGHTA and FQGNSA. V lost 0 bases to trimming and J lost 3 bases, with 9 bases between them. The gene calls are TRBV7-2 and TRBJ2-7, with D possibly TRBD2 on 6 matching bases. The sample comprised CD4+ T cells from PBMCs. The clonotype was recovered from a human donor with Susac syndrome. As DNA, the CDR3 is TGTGCCAGCAGCTTAGCGGCGGGAAGCTACGAGCAGTACTTC. Its protein product is CASSLAAGSYEQYF. Supplemented by reference TRBV7-2 and TRBJ2-7, the full variable domain reads GAGVSQSPSNKVTEKGKDVELRCDPISGHTALYWYRQSLGQGLEFLIYFQGNSAPDKSGLPSDRFSAERTGGSVSTLTIQRTQQEDSAVYLCASSLAAGSYEQYFGPGTRLTVT.